This T cell receptor (beta chain) was retrieved from a study of blood T cells in healthy people across ages. Primed by a sample-barcoded 5' primer and a J-beta primer mix, a second PCR proceeded for about 6 to 11 cycles. The study obtained at least 2.5 million CDR3-containing paired-end reads from every sample. TCRdb reanalysed the 5' RACE reads using MiXCR and keeps one entry per CDR3 protein. The sample records about 1.7 million distinct CDR3 sequences, about 28% being singletons. General study results and limits: Observed TCR beta diversity per million T cells went down as age went up. This fall followed a roughly linear course with age. In long-lived donors, naive CD4+ cell counts and diversity exceeded those of aged donors.

Per the germline V gene, CDR1 is LGHNA and CDR2 is YNFKEQ. V dropped 0 bases and J dropped 8 bases, with 19 bases sitting between them. The length of the CDR3 is 16 residues. This clonotype was detected a few times. Its matching antigen is unknown. Total RNA extraction produced at least 5.5 micrograms (per sample) for the study. The clonotype comes from a woman aged 30 to 39 in good health. Sequencing was performed on blood. The chain uses TRBV4-2 and TRBJ1-2, with a possible D match to TRBD1 (5 bases). Here the CDR3 DNA reads TGTGCCAGCAGCCAAGATATGTTAGGGGAGAGGAAGGGCTACACCTTC. It codes for CASSQDMLGERKGYTF.